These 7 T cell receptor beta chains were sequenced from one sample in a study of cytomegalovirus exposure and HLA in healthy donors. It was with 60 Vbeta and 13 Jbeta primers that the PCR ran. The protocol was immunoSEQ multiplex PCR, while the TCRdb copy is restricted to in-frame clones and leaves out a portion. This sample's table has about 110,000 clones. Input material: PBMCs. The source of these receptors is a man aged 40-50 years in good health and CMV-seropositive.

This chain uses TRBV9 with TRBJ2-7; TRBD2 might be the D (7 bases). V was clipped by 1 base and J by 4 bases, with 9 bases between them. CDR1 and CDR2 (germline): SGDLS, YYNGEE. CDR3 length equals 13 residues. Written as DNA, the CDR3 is TGTGCCAGCAGCGTAAGGGGGGGGTACGAGCAGTACTTC. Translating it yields CASSVRGGYEQYF.

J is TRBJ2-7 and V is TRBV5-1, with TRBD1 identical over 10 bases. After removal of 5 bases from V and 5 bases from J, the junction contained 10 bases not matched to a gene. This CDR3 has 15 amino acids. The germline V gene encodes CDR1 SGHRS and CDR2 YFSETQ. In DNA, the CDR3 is TGCGCCAGCAGTCCTCGGGACAGGGGATTCGACGAGCAGTACTTC. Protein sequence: CASSPRDRGFDEQYF.

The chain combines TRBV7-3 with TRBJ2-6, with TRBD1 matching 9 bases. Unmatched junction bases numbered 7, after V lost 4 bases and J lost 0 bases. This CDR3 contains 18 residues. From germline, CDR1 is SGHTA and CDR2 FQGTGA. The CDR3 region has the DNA TGTGCCAGCAGCTCGGGGACAGGGATTTTCTCTGGGGCCAACGTCCTGACTTTC. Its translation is CASSSGTGIFSGANVLTF.

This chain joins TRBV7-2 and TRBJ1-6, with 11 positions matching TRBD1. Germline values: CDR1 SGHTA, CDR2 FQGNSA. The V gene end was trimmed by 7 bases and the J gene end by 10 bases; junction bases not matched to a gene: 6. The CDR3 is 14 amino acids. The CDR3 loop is CASTRDRGASPLHF. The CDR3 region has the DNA TGTGCCAGCACCCGGGACAGGGGGGCATCACCCCTCCACTTT. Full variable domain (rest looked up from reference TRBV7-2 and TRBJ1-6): GAGVSQSPSNKVTEKGKDVELRCDPISGHTALYWYRQSLGQGLEFLIYFQGNSAPDKSGLPSDRFSAERTGGSVSTLTIQRTQQEDSAVYLCASTRDRGASPLHFGNGTRLTVT.

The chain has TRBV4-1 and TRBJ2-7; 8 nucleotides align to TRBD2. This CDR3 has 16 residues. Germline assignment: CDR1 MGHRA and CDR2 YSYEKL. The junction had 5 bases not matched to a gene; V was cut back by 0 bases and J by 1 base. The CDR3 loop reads CASSQDRTSGSYEQYF. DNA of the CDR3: TGCGCCAGCAGCCAAGATAGAACTAGCGGATCCTACGAGCAGTACTTC.

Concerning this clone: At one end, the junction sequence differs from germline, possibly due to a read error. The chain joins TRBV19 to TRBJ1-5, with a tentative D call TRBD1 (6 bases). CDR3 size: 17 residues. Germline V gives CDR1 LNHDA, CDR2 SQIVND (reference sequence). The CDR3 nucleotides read TGTGCCAGTATATATGGGGCAGGGGCATGGAGCAATCAGCCCCGGCATTTT. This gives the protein CASIYGAGAWSNQPRHF.

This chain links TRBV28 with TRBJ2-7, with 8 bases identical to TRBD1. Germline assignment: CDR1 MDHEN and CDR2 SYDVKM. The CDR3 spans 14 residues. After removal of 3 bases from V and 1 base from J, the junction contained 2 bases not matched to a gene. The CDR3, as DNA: TGTGCCAGCAGTTTCGGGGACAGGTCCTACGAGCAGTACTTC. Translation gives CASSFGDRSYEQYF.